This T cell receptor (beta chain) was obtained from a study of T cell responses to AZD1222 COVID-19 vaccine. The assay was immunoSEQ multiplex PCR, and TCRdb's table has in-frame clones only and misses some. There are approximately 67,000 clones in the sample; around 86% occur only once, and 2% to 2.5% lies in the top ten. With regard to this clone: Its antigen remains unidentified.

V dropped 1 base and J dropped 0 bases, with 10 bases sitting between them. The CDR3 is 15 amino acids. Per germline, CDR1 GTSNPN and CDR2 SVGIG (reference sequence). The study, taken as a whole, reports: The span of vaccine-associated CD4 TCRs extended across spike, with dominance at 160-218 and 743-854. Clonal diversity was possibly underestimated, and white British individuals and females predominated among donors. Only a handful of AZD1222 recipients tested seropositive at baseline.

The specimen comprised peripheral blood, sampled on day 0 of AZD1222 vaccination. V is TRBV30 and J is TRBJ2-1, with D perhaps given as TRBD1 or TRBD2 (5 bases each). The sequence was collected from an adult in good health. CDR3 residues: CAWSGDRNSYNEQFF. The CDR3 DNA is TGTGCCTGGAGTGGGGACCGCAACTCCTACAATGAGCAGTTCTTC.